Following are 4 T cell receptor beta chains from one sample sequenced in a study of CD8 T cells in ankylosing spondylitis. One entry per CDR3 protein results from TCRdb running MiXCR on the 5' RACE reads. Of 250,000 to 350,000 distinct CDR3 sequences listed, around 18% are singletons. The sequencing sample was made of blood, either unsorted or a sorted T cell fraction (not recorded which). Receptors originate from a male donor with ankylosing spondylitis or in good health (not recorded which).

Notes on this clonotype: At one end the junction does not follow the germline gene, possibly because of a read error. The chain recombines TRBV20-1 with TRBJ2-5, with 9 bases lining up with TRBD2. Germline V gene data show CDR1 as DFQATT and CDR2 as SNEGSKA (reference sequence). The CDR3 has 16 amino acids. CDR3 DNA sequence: TGCAGTGCATATAGGGCGGGAGGGCCTAATGAGGAGACCCGGTACTTC. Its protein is CSAYRAGGPNEETRYF.

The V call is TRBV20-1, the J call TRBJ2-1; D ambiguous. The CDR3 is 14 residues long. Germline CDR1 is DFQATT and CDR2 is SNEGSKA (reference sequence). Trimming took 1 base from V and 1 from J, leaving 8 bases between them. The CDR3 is CSARVGGSYNEQFF. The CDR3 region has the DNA TGCAGTGCTAGAGTGGGCGGTTCCTACAATGAGCAGTTCTTC.

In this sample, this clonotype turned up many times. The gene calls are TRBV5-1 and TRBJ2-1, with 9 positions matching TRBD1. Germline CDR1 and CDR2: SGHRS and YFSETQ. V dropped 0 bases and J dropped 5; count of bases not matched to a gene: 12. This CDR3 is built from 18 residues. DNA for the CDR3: TGCGCCAGCAGCTTGGCCTCACCTACACAGGGGGCAAACAATGAGCAGTTCTTC. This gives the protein CASSLASPTQGANNEQFF.

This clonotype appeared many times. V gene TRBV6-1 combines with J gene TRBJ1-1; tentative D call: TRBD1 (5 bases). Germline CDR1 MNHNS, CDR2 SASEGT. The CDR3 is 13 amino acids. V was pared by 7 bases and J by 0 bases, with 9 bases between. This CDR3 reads CASTGVMNTEAFF. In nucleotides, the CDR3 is TGTGCCAGCACGGGGGTAATGAACACTGAAGCTTTCTTT.